The clone carrying this TCR beta chain has just a few counts. Its target is unknown. Germline CDR1 and CDR2: MNHEY and SMNVEV (reference sequence). V lost 5 bases and J lost 7; bases outside the gene matches: 12. The CDR3 contains 16 residues. The sample belongs to a study of beta chain features in type 1 diabetes. Findings and limits, study-wide: In all four CD4+ subsets, TCRB CDR3 length was significantly, moderately reduced in type 1 diabetes.

Reverse transcription of all isolated RNA meant that expressed TCRB transcripts were sequenced. Some clones are missing from TCRdb's copy, which holds only in-frame ones; the method was immunoSEQ multiplex PCR. The sample consists of over 650,000 clones, about 14% of them appearing once. The sequencing input was naive CD4+ T cells from blood. The V and J genes are TRBV27 and TRBJ2-3; the match to TRBD1 covers 10 bases. The TCR sequence derives from a man between 18 and 29 years old with type 1 diabetes. The CDR3 DNA is TGTGCCAGCAGTCCGCGCTCGGGGACAGGGGAACATACGCAGTATTTT. Translated, it gives CASSPRSGTGEHTQYF.